The next 8 T cell receptor beta chains were all read from a single sample in a study of vaccination and CD4 T cells after COVID-19. Antigens of these TCRs are unknown. Treatment specified: approximately 11-day PBMC culture with coronavirus spike peptide pools or control peptides (ViraFEST assay). Sequencing of the DNA from cultured CD4+ T cells was carried out with the Oncomine TCR Beta short-read assay. TCRdb re-analysed the PCR reads in MiXCR, keeping a single row per CDR3 protein. The sample includes roughly 11,000 distinct CDR3 sequences, 65% of them seen just once. The material was CD4+ T cells from blood, cultured in vitro, obtained before SARS-CoV-2 vaccination. Receptor source: a human donor who had recovered from COVID-19.

The chain is built from TRBV9 and TRBJ1-6; maybe TRBD1 (5 bases). Per the germline V gene, CDR1 is SGDLS and CDR2 is YYNGEE. CDR3 length: 15 residues. V was pared by 4 bases and J by 6 bases, with 14 bases between. The CDR3 here is CASSLGTGPNSPLHF. The CDR3 DNA sequence: TGTGCCAGCAGCCTAGGGACGGGGCCTAATTCACCCCTCCACTTT.

This chain uses TRBV6-1 with TRBJ2-2, with TRBD2 identical over 14 bases. V lost 6 bases and J lost 5; bases outside the gene matches: 8. Germline V gene sequence: CDR1 MNHNS, CDR2 SASEGT. This CDR3 is built from 17 residues. CDR3 coding DNA: TGTGCCAGCAGCCCCGTGGGACTAGCGGGAGTTACCGGGGAGCTGTTTTTT. Translation gives CASSPVGLAGVTGELFF.

The chain recombines TRBV6-2 or TRBV6-3 with TRBJ2-1; TRBD2 matches at 7 bases. Looked up from germline, CDR1 is MNHEY and CDR2 is SVGEGT. The CDR3 has 15 residues. The V and J ends lost 2 bases and 5 bases, in that order; junction bases with no gene match: 6. This CDR3 is CASSYGHLADNEQFF. DNA for the CDR3: TGTGCCAGCAGTTACGGGCACCTAGCGGACAATGAGCAGTTCTTC.

This sequence joins TRBV20-1 and TRBJ1-6, with 8 bases lining up with TRBD1. V was pared by 5 bases and J by 10 bases, with 7 bases of the junction left unmatched. The CDR3 is 13 residues long. The germline CDR1 and CDR2 sequences are DFQATT and SNEGSKA (reference sequence). The CDR3 DNA sequence: TGCAGTGCTCCGGACAGGGTCCAATCACCCCTCCACTTT. It codes for CSAPDRVQSPLHF.

This clonotype has only a few counts. The chain carries TRBV20-1 and TRBJ2-1; weak D call: TRBD2 (6 bases). The V gene's germline CDR1 is DFQATT and CDR2 SNEGSKA (reference sequence). The CDR3 has 15 amino acids. Deletions cut 4 bases from V and 3 bases from J, with 16 bases between. The CDR3 sequence is CSATVVGLLYNEQFF. CDR3 nucleotide sequence: TGCAGTGCTACGGTAGTGGGACTCCTCTACAATGAGCAGTTCTTC.

The CDR3 DNA reads TGCAGTGCTAGACCGACGGGAGATACGCAGTATTTT. This codes for CSARPTGDTQYF. The rearrangement uses TRBV20-1 and TRBJ2-3; D remains ambiguous. Looked up from germline, CDR1 is DFQATT and CDR2 is SNEGSKA (reference sequence). Trimming cost V 2 bases and J 5 bases, with 8 bases left between them. The CDR3 spans 12 residues.

This clonotype occurred a few times. The gene calls are TRBV6-1 and TRBJ2-1; 10 positions match TRBD2. J was trimmed by 5 bases and V by 6 bases; bases with no gene match: 7. Germline V gives CDR1 MNHNS, CDR2 SASEGT. This CDR3 is 15 amino acids long. The chain's CDR3 is CASRPWTSGNNEQFF. The CDR3 coding sequence is TGTGCCAGCAGACCATGGACTAGCGGTAACAATGAGCAGTTCTTC.

The chain joins TRBV19 to TRBJ1-4; TRBD1 aligns across 7 bases. After removal of 8 bases from V and 4 bases from J, the junction contained 10 bases not matched to a gene. The CDR3 contains 15 residues. From germline, CDR1 is LNHDA and CDR2 SQIVND (reference sequence). This CDR3 is CASSNQHRGNEKLFF. The CDR3 coding sequence is TGTGCCAGTTCCAACCAACACAGGGGTAATGAAAAACTGTTTTTT.